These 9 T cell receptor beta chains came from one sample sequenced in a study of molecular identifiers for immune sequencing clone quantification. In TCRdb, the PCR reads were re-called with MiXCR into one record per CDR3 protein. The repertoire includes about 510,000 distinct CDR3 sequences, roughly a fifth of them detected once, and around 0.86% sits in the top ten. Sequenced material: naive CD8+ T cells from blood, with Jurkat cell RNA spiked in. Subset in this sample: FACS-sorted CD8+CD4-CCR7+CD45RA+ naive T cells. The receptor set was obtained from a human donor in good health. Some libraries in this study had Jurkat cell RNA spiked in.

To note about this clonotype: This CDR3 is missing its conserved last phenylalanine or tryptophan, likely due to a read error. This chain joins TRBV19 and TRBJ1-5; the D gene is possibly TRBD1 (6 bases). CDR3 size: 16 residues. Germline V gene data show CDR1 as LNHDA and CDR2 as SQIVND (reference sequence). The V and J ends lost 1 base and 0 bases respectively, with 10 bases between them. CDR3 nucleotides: TGTGCCAGTAGTATAGCGACAGGAGCTAGCAATCAGCCCCAGCATTCT. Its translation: CASSIATGASNQPQHS.

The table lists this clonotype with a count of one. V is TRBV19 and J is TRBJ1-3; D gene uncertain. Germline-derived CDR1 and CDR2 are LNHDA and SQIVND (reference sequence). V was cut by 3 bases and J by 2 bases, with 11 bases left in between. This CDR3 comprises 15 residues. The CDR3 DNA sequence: TGTGCCAGTAGTATCGGATGGGGAACTGGAAACACCATATATTTT. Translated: CASSIGWGTGNTIYF.

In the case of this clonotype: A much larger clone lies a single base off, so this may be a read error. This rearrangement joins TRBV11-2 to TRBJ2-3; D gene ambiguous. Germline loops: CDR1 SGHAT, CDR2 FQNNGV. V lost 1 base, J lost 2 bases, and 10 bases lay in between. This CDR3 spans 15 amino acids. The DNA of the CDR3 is TGTGCCAGCAGCTTAGTTCAGAGAATCACAGATACGCAGTATTTT. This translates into CASSLVQRITDTQYF.

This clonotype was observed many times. The DNA of the CDR3 is TGCAGCGTGACCGGGGGAACAGGCTACGAGCAGTACTTC. Amino acid sequence: CSVTGGTGYEQYF. The chain recombines TRBV29-1 with TRBJ2-7; the D gene is possibly TRBD2 (6 bases). CDR1 SQVTM and CDR2 ANQGSEA come from the germline V gene. CDR3 length: 13 amino acids. The V end was cut by 6 bases, the J end by 3 bases, with 15 bases between.

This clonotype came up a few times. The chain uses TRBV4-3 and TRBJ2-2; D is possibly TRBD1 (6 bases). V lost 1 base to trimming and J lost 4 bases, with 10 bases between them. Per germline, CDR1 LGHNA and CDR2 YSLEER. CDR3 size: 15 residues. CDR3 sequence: CASSQVRDTTGELFF. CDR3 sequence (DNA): TGCGCCAGCAGCCAAGTTAGGGACACCACCGGGGAGCTGTTTTTT.

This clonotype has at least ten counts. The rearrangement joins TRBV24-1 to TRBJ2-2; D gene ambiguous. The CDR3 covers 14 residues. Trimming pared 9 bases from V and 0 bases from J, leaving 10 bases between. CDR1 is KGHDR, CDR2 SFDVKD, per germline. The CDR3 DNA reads TGTGCCACCGGGCACAGATCGAACACCGGGGAGCTGTTTTTT. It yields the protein CATGHRSNTGELFF.

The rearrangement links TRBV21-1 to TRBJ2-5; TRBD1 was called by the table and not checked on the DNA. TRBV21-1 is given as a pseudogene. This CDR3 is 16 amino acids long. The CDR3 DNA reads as TGTGCCAGTGAACCTTGCCCGGCGGGGAATAAGGAGACCCTGTACTTC. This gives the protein CASEPCPAGNKETLYF.

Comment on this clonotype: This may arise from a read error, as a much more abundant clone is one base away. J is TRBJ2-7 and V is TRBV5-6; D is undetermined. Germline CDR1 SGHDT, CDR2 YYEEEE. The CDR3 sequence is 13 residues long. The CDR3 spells CACSLDVNYEQYF. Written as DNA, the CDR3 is TGTGCCTGCAGCTTGGATGTTAACTACGAGCAGTACTTC.

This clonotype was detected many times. The CDR3 here is CASSSPGGSKDTQYF. CDR3 DNA: TGCGCCAGCAGCTCACCGGGGGGAAGTAAAGATACGCAGTATTTT. This chain connects TRBV5-1 to TRBJ2-3, with 7 bases that match TRBD2. Unmatched junction bases numbered 9, after V lost 3 bases and J lost 5 bases. Looked up from germline, CDR1 is SGHRS and CDR2 is YFSETQ. This CDR3 is built from 15 residues.